The 9 T cell receptor beta chains below come from one sample, sequenced in a study of blood T cell repertoires in COVID-19. Repertoires were generated with immunoSEQ multiplex PCR, while TCRdb's copy carries only in-frame clones and drops some. The sample lists 60,000 to 85,000 clones, 89% seen once, with approximately 5% in the top ten. The sequenced sample was peripheral blood. Receptors originate from a woman in her fifties or sixties with active COVID-19.

In DNA form, the CDR3 reads TGTGCCAGCAGCTACCGCCTCTTCCGAGAAGCTTTCTTT. As protein: CASSYRLFREAFF. The V call is TRBV27, the J call TRBJ1-1; D ambiguous. CDR1 and CDR2 (germline): MNHEY, SMNVEV (reference sequence). The germline V and J ends were trimmed by 6 bases and 8 bases, with 16 bases remaining between them. The CDR3 length is 13 residues.

The chain joins TRBV24-1 to TRBJ1-5, with D possibly TRBD1 on 6 matching bases. The CDR3 spans 17 residues. Germline assignment: CDR1 KGHDR and CDR2 SFDVKD. Deletions cut 3 bases from V and 0 bases from J, with 14 bases between. In DNA form, the CDR3 reads TGTGCCACCAGTGATATTAACAGGGAATATAGCAATCAGCCCCAGCATTTT. This codes for CATSDINREYSNQPQHF.

V and J are TRBV29-1 and TRBJ2-1; the match to TRBD2 covers 12 bases. Germline CDR1 and CDR2: SQVTM and ANQGSEA. With 6 bases clipped from V and 11 bases from J, the junction kept 8 bases outside the gene matches. CDR3 length: 13 residues. For the CDR3, the DNA is TGCAGCGTAAAGGGGCTAGCGGGAGGGAAGCAGTTCTTC. Translated, it gives CSVKGLAGGKQFF.

The J gene is TRBJ1-2, the V gene TRBV3-1 (or the pseudogene TRBV3-2); no definite D call. The CDR3 runs 16 residues. From germline, CDR1 is LGHDT and CDR2 YNNKEL (reference sequence). Trimming removed 0 bases from V and 0 bases from J, with 11 bases in between. For the CDR3, the DNA is TGTGCCAGCAGCCAAGATTTCGGGTTAGCTAACTATGGCTACACCTTC. The encoded protein is CASSQDFGLANYGYTF.

This clone rates as medium-sized. The V gene is TRBV28, the J gene TRBJ1-6, with TRBD1 matching 9 bases. The V gene's germline CDR1 is MDHEN and CDR2 SYDVKM. V lost 6 bases, J lost 9 bases, and 3 bases stayed unmatched. The CDR3 has 13 amino acids. This chain's CDR3 is CASSTGGSSPLHF. CDR3 nucleotide sequence: TGTGCCAGCAGCACAGGGGGCAGTTCACCCCTCCACTTT.

The V gene is TRBV7-8, the J gene TRBJ2-7; D gene unclear. Looked up from germline, CDR1 is SGHVS and CDR2 is FQNEAQ. V lost 0 bases, J lost 6 bases, and 21 bases lay in between. The CDR3 runs to 17 residues. The chain's CDR3 is CASSLAGRFPTLGEQYF. The DNA for the CDR3 is TGTGCCAGCAGCTTAGCGGGCAGATTCCCGACCCTCGGCGAGCAGTACTTC.

V usage is TRBV3-1 (or the pseudogene TRBV3-2) and J usage is TRBJ2-1, with 7 bases fitting TRBD2. The junction had 7 bases not matched to a gene; V was cut back by 1 base and J by 4 bases. From germline, CDR1 is LGHDT and CDR2 YNNKEL (reference sequence). The CDR3 is made up of 16 amino acids. The CDR3 DNA reads as TGTGCCAGCAGCCAAGGGCTCCTAGCGGTGTACAATGAGCAGTTCTTC. This translates into CASSQGLLAVYNEQFF.

V usage is TRBV5-6 and J usage is TRBJ2-2; D may be TRBD2 (6 bases). The CDR3 totals 16 residues. V was trimmed by 0 bases and J by 4 bases, leaving 13 bases between them. CDR1 is SGHDT, CDR2 YYEEEE, per germline. The CDR3 reads CASSLAGREVTGELFF. The CDR3 DNA reads as TGTGCCAGCAGCTTGGCTGGCAGGGAGGTCACCGGGGAGCTGTTTTTT.

This clone was detected once. The chain recombines TRBV6-5 with TRBJ2-3, with no clear D. The ends were cut back, 7 bases at V and 3 bases at J, with 5 bases in the middle. Germline V gene sequence: CDR1 MNHEY, CDR2 SVGAGI. This CDR3 spans 11 amino acids. The CDR3 here is CASMRTDTQYF. CDR3 nucleotide sequence: TGTGCCAGCATGAGGACAGATACGCAGTATTTT.